This TCR beta chain originates from a study of T-cell memory formation after mild COVID-19. The table lists this clonotype with a few counts. Trimming left V 2 bases short and J 3 bases short, with 11 bases between. This CDR3 contains 14 residues. The germline CDR1 and CDR2 sequences are MNHNY and SVGAGI (reference sequence). MiXCR, run by TCRdb on the 5' RACE reads, gives a single entry per CDR3 protein. The sample shows nearly 250,000 distinct CDR3 sequences, 15% of them seen only once. The clonotype was recovered from an adult woman who had mild COVID-19 (a few samples of this study predate the infection). Cell type and time point are not known. The chain combines TRBV6-6 with TRBJ2-7, with D possibly matching TRBD2 (5 bases). The sample taken for sequencing was PBMCs or a T cell subset sorted from them (not recorded which). As DNA, the CDR3 is TGTGCCAGCAGTTACCGGGTTGACTACTACGAGCAGTACTTC. This translates into CASSYRVDYYEQYF.